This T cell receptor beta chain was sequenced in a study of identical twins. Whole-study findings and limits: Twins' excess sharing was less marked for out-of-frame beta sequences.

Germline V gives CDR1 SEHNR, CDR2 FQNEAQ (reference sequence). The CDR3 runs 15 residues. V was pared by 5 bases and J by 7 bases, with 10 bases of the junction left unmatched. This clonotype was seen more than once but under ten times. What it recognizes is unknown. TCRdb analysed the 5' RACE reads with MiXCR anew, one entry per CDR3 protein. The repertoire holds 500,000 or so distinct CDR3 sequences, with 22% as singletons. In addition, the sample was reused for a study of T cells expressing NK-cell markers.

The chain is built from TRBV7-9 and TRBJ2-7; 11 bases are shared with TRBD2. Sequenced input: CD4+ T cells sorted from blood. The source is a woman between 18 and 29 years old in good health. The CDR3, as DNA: TGTGCCAGCAGCCTACGACTAGCGGGGACGGGGGAGCAGTACTTC. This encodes CASSLRLAGTGEQYF. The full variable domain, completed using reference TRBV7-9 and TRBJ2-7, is DTGVSQNPRHKITKRGQNVTFRCDPISEHNRLYWYRQTLGQGPEFLTYFQNEAQLEKSRLLSDRFSAERPKGSFSTLEIQRTEQGDSAMYLCASSLRLAGTGEQYFGPGTRLTVT.